Detailed here is one T cell receptor beta chain. As yet, its antigen is unknown. The time point denotes: recipient sample about 28 days before transplant, after cytoreduction. This sample is part of a study of T cell clonotyping in hematopoietic cell transplantation. Profiled with immunoSEQ multiplex PCR; TCRdb holds only in-frame clones, not every one. The repertoire holds roughly 23,000 clones, with 85% to 90% as singletons. The CDR3 is made up of 15 amino acids. Germline lookup yields CDR1 GTSNPN and CDR2 SVGIG (reference sequence). V gave up 1 base and J gave up 4 bases, with 17 bases separating them. Points from the study as a whole: Recipient TCR diversity dropped after transplant; expanded clonotypes rose from day 30 to 180.

This TCR was recovered from a young man with biphenotypic leukemia. Some clones in this sample may be carry-over from other donors' samples. The sequences come from peripheral blood mononuclear cells, collected before stem cell transplant. The rearrangement uses TRBV30 and TRBJ2-7, with D possibly being TRBD1 or TRBD2 (5 bases each). The DNA for the CDR3 is TGTGCCTGGAGTGCGGGGCCCGGCGGAGTATACGAGCAGTACTTC. As protein: CAWSAGPGGVYEQYF.